The source of this T cell receptor beta chain is a study of shared clonotypes between healthy human individuals. Study in general: Each donor's CD4 naive and CD4 memory cells filled three plates apiece, CD8 naive two, and CD8 memory one.

Overall study results and limits: All-four-donor shared clonotypes had higher generation probabilities than non-shared clonotypes did.

With respect to this clone: Its antigen is undetermined.

The CDR3 loop spans 14 amino acids. V was trimmed by 4 bases and J by 3 bases, leaving 13 bases between them. Germline CDR1 is SGDLS and CDR2 is YYNGEE. Naivety among CD8 cells was defined by CD45RO negativity and positive CCR7 selection, thereby excluding terminally differentiated effector memory CD45RA+ cells. Genomic DNA from each subset was divided evenly over several immunoSEQ plates. The assay was immunoSEQ multiplex PCR, and TCRdb's table has in-frame clones only and misses some. This table holds more than 600,000 clones, roughly nine tenths found once. This chain joins TRBV9 and TRBJ1-1, with TRBD1 as a possible D gene (5 bases). The clonotype comes from a man younger than 40 in good health. The sequenced material came from naive CD8+ T cells sorted from blood. The CDR3 region is CASSSWGGDTEAFF. The DNA of the CDR3 is TGTGCCAGCAGCTCCTGGGGCGGGGACACTGAAGCTTTCTTT.